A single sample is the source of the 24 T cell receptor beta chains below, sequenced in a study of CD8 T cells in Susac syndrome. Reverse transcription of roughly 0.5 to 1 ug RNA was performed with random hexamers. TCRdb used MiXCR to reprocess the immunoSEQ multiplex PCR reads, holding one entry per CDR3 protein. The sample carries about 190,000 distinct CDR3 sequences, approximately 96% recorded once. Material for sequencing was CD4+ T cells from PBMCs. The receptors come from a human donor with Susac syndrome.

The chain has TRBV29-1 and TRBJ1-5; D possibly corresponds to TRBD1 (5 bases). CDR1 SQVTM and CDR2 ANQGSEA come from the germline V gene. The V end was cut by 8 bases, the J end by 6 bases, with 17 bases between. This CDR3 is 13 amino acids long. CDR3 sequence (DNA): TGCAGCATTCGCGGGGGAGAGGGTCAGCCCCAGCATTTT. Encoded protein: CSIRGGEGQPQHF.

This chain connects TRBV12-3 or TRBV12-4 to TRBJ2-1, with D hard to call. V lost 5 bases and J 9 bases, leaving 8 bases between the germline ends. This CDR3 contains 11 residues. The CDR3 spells CASSPAVEQFF. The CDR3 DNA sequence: TGTGCCAGCAGTCCGGCGGTTGAGCAGTTCTTC.

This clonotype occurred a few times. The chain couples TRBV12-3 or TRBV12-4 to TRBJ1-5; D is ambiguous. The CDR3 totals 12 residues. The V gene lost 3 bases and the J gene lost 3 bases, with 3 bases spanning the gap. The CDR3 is CASSFNNQPQHF. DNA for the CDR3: TGTGCCAGCAGTTTCAACAATCAGCCCCAGCATTTT.

The CDR3 region has the DNA TGTGCCAGCAGCGTTTCCGCGATCGTTAATTCACCCCTCCACTTT. Protein sequence: CASSVSAIVNSPLHF. The chain employs TRBV9 and TRBJ1-6; D gene uncertain. Trimming left V 2 bases short and J 6 bases short, with 12 bases between. This CDR3 has 15 amino acids. CDR1 and CDR2 from the germline V gene are SGDLS and YYNGEE.

CDR3 in DNA: TGCGCCAGCAGCCGAGATTACAGGGTACCCTACGAGCAGTACTTC. Its translation is CASSRDYRVPYEQYF. This chain connects TRBV4-3 to TRBJ2-7, with a tentative D call TRBD1 (6 bases). Germline CDR1 and CDR2: LGHNA and YSLEER. The V and J ends lost 4 bases and 2 bases respectively, with 15 bases between them. CDR3 length: 15 residues.

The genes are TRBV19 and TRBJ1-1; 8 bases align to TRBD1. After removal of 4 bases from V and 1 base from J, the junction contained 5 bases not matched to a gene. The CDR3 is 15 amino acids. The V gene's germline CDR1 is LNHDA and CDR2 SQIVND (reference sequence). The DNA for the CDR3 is TGTGCCAGTAGTACCCGACAGGGGAAGAACACTGAAGCTTTCTTT. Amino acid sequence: CASSTRQGKNTEAFF.

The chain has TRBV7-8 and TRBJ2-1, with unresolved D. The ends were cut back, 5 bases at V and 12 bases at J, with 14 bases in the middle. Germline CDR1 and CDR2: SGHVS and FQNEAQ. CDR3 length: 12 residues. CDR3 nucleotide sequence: TGTGCCAGCAGCCCATACCAGCGTGGGCAGTTCTTC. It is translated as CASSPYQRGQFF.

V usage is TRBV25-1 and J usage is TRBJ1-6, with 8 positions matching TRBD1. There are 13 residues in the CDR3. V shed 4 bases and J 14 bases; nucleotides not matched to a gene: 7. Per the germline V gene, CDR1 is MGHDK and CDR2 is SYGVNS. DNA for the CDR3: TGTGCCAGCAGTGGCGGACAGGGTTGGTCCCTCCACTTT. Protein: CASSGGQGWSLHF.

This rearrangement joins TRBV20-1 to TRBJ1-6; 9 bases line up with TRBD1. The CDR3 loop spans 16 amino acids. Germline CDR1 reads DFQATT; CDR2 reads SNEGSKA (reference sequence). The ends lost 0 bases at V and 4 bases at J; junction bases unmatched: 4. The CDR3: CSAREQQGAYNSPLHF. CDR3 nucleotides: TGCAGTGCTAGAGAGCAACAGGGGGCTTATAATTCACCCCTCCACTTT.

The CDR3 sequence: CASSSGRTGPGETQYF. CDR3 in DNA: TGCGCCAGCAGCTCTGGCCGAACGGGGCCTGGGGAGACCCAGTACTTC. This chain uses TRBV5-1 with TRBJ2-5, with D perhaps assigned TRBD1 or TRBD2 (5 bases each). The CDR3 contains 16 residues. The germline CDR1 and CDR2 sequences are SGHRS and YFSETQ. The V gene lost 3 bases and the J gene lost 5 bases, with 20 bases spanning the gap.

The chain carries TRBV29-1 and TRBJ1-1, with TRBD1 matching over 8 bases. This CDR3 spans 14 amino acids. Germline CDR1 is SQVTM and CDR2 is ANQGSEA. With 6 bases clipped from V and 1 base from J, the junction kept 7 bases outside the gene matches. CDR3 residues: CSVKQGGANTEAFF. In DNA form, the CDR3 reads TGCAGCGTGAAACAGGGGGGAGCGAACACTGAAGCTTTCTTT.

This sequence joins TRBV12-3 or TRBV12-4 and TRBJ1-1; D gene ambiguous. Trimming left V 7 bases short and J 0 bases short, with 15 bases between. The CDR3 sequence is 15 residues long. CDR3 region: CASTLTATLNTEAFF. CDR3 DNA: TGTGCCAGCACCTTAACGGCGACATTGAACACTGAAGCTTTCTTT.

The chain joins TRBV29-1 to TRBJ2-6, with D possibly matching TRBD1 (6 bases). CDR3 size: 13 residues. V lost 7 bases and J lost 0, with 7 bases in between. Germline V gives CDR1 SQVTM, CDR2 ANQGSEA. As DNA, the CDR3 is TGCAGCGCAGGGGACTCTGGGGCCAACGTCCTGACTTTC. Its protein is CSAGDSGANVLTF.

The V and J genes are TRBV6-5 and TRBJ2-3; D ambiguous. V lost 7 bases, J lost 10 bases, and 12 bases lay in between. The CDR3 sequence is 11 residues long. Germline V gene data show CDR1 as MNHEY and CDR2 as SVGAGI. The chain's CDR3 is CASTLGLSQYF. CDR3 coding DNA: TGTGCCAGCACCTTAGGTTTATCGCAGTATTTT.

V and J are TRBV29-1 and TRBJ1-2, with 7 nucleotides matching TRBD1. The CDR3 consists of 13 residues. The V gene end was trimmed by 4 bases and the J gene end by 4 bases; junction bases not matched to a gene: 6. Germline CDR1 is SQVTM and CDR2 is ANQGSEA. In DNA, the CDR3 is TGCAGCGTTGGTTTACAGGGGCTCTATGGCTACACCTTC. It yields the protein CSVGLQGLYGYTF.

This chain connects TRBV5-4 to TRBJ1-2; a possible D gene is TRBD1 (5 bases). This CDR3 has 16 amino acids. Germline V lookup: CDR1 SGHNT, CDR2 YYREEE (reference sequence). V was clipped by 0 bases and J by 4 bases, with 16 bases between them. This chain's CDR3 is CASSLDQGGVLYGYTF. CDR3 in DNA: TGTGCCAGCAGCTTGGATCAGGGAGGAGTTCTCTATGGCTACACCTTC.

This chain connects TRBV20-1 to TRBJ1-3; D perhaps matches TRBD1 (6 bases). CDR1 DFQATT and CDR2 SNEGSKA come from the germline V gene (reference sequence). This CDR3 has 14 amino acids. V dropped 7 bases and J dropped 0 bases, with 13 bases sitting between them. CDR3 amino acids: CSGRDTYSGNTIYF. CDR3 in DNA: TGCAGTGGTCGGGACACATACTCTGGAAACACCATATATTTT.

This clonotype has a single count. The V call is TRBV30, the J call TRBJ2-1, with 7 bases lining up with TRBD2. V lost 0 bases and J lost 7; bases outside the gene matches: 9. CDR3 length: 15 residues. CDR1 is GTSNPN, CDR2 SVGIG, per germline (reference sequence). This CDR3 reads CAWSVGGSFVNEQFF. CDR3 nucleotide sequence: TGTGCCTGGAGTGTGGGGGGGTCGTTCGTGAATGAGCAGTTCTTC. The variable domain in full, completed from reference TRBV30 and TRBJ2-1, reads SQTIHQWPATLVQPVGSPLSLECTVEGTSNPNLYWYRQAAGRGLQLLFYSVGIGQISSEVPQNLSASRPQDRQFILSSKKLLLSDSGFYLCAWSVGGSFVNEQFFGPGTRLTVL.

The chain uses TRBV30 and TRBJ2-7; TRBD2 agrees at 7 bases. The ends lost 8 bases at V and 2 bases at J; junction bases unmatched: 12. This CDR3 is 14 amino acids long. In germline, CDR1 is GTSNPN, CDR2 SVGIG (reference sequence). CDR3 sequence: CAAERGPEAYEQYF. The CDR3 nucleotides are TGTGCCGCTGAGCGGGGCCCTGAGGCCTACGAGCAGTACTTC.

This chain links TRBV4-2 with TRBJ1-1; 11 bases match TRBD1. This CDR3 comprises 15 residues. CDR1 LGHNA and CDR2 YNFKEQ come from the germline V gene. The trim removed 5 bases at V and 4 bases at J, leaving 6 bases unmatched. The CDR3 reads CASSRPGQGGTEAFF. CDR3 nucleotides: TGTGCCAGCAGCAGACCGGGACAGGGGGGCACTGAAGCTTTCTTT.

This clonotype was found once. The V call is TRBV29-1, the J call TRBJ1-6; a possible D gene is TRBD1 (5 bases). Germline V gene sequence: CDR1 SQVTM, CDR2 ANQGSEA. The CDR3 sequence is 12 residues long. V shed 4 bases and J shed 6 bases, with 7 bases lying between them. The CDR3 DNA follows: TGCAGCGTTGGGGGACTTAATTCACCCCTCCACTTT. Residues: CSVGGLNSPLHF. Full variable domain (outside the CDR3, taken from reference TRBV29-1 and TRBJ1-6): SAVISQKPSRDICQRGTSLTIQCQVDSQVTMMFWYRQQPGQSLTLIATANQGSEATYESGFVIDKFPISRPNLTFSTLTVSNMSPEDSSIYLCSVGGLNSPLHFGNGTRLTVT.

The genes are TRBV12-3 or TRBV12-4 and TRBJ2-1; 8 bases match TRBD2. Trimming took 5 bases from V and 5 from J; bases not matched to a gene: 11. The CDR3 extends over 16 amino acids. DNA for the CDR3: TGTGCCAGCAGTCCACTATCGGGGGGGCGGGACAATGAGCAGTTCTTC. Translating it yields CASSPLSGGRDNEQFF.

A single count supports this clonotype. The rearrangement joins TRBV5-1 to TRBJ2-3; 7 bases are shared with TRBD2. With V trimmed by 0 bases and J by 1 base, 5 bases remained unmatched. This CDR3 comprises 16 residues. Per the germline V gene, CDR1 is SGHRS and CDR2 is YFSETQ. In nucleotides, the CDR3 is TGCGCCAGCAGCTTGGGCACCCTAGCGGGCACAGATACGCAGTATTTT. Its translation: CASSLGTLAGTDTQYF.

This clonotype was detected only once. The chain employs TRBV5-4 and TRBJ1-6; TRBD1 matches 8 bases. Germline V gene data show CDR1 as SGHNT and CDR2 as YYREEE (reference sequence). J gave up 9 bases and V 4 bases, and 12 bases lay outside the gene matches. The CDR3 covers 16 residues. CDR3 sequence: CASSRPGQETFSPLHF. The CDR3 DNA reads TGTGCCAGCAGCAGACCGGGACAGGAGACCTTTTCACCCCTCCACTTT.